What follows are 21 T cell receptor beta chains derived from one specimen sequenced in a study of T cell repertoires in cytomegalovirus infection. TCRdb processed the reads anew with MiXCR; each CDR3 protein has one entry. The table has about 600,000 distinct CDR3 sequences, roughly 24% seen once; the top ten hold 7% to 9%. The specimen was CD8+ T cells from PBMCs. All receptors come from a human donor in good health (CMV status not recorded). Some clones in this sample may be carry-over from other donors' samples.

There are many counts of this clonotype. The chain has TRBV7-9 and TRBJ2-2; D might be TRBD1 or TRBD2, each matching 7 bases. Germline V gene data show CDR1 as SEHNR and CDR2 as FQNEAQ (reference sequence). The CDR3 sequence is 16 residues long. V was pared by 5 bases and J by 11 bases, with 24 bases between. The CDR3 loop is CASSQGGGTAVVELFF. DNA of the CDR3: TGTGCCAGCAGCCAAGGGGGAGGGACAGCGGTCGTCGAGCTGTTTTTT. Complete variable domain (other parts from reference TRBV7-9 and TRBJ2-2): DTGVSQNPRHKITKRGQNVTFRCDPISEHNRLYWYRQTLGQGPEFLTYFQNEAQLEKSRLLSDRFSAERPKGSFSTLEIQRTEQGDSAMYLCASSQGGGTAVVELFFGEGSRLTVL.

Many counts were recorded for this clonotype. The chain has TRBV7-2 and TRBJ2-5, with D perhaps matching TRBD1 (5 bases). Germline assignment: CDR1 SGHTA and CDR2 FQGNSA. The V end was cut by 0 bases, the J end by 0 bases, with 8 bases between. The CDR3 has 15 residues. CDR3 in DNA: TGTGCCAGCAGCTTAGCGGACATGTACCAAGAGACCCAGTACTTC. It specifies CASSLADMYQETQYF.

This clonotype was observed a handful of times. The chain joins TRBV20-1 to TRBJ2-5, with D possibly TRBD2 on 6 matching bases. Trimming shortened V by 0 bases and J by 6 bases, and 20 bases separated the two germline ends. The CDR3 contains 16 residues. Looked up from germline, CDR1 is DFQATT and CDR2 is SNEGSKA (reference sequence). CDR3 nucleotide sequence: TGCAGTGCTAGAGATCATTCGGGGGACGGCTCTCAGACCCAGTACTTC. It codes for CSARDHSGDGSQTQYF.

This clonotype was detected a few times. The rearrangement links TRBV28 to TRBJ1-2; D not certain. Germline V gives CDR1 MDHEN, CDR2 SYDVKM. The CDR3 loop spans 15 amino acids. V dropped 3 bases and J dropped 4 bases, with 15 bases sitting between them. The CDR3 is CASSLERGRLYGYTF. As DNA, the CDR3 is TGTGCCAGCAGTTTGGAACGGGGTCGCCTCTATGGCTACACCTTC.

This clonotype was counted ten times or more. The chain uses TRBV7-2 and TRBJ1-3; no firm D call. CDR1 and CDR2 (germline): SGHTA, FQGNSA. The CDR3 is 18 residues long. Between the trimmed V and J ends, which lost 0 bases and 2 bases, there was a span of 17 bases. CDR3 residues: CASSLAMSQEEPGNTIYF. The CDR3 DNA sequence: TGTGCCAGCAGCTTAGCTATGTCTCAGGAGGAACCTGGAAACACCATATATTTT.

This chain uses TRBV3-1 with TRBJ2-7; TRBD2 agrees at 8 bases. The germline gives CDR1 LGHDT, CDR2 YNNKEL (reference sequence). The CDR3 is 14 residues long. The V segment lost 0 bases and the J segment 6 bases; nucleotides outside the gene matches: 4. CDR3 nucleotides: TGTGCCAGCAGCCAAGACAGCGGGGGCTTCGAGCAGTACTTC. Its translation is CASSQDSGGFEQYF.

Points on this clonotype: A read error may be the cause here, since a much bigger clone is one base away. The gene calls are TRBV6-2 or TRBV6-3 and TRBJ1-1; unclear D gene. The germline gives CDR1 MNHEY, CDR2 SVGEGT. This CDR3 is built from 14 residues. V was clipped by 1 base and J by 3 bases, with 9 bases between them. The DNA for the CDR3 is TGTGCCAGCAGTTACTTAGTATCGGACACTGAAGCTTTCTTT. Translated, it gives CASSYLVSDTEAFF.

This clonotype was counted only a few times. The chain uses TRBV7-3 and TRBJ2-1; 8 bases fit TRBD1. The CDR3 loop spans 15 amino acids. Germline V gene sequence: CDR1 SGHTA, CDR2 FQGTGA. V was clipped by 1 base and J by 7 bases; unmatched bases: 6. The CDR3 region is CASSLNDRGLNEQFF. CDR3 bases: TGTGCCAGCAGCTTAAACGACAGGGGATTGAATGAGCAGTTCTTC.

The V and J genes are TRBV6-2 or TRBV6-3 and TRBJ2-5; weak D call: TRBD1 (6 bases). Germline V CDR1 and CDR2: MNHEY, SVGEGT. The V end lost 7 bases, the J end lost 3 bases, and 21 bases lay between the germline ends. CDR3 length: 16 residues. This chain's CDR3 is CASTLPRGRGKETQYF. CDR3 in DNA: TGTGCCAGCACCCTCCCCCGCGGCAGGGGAAAAGAGACCCAGTACTTC.

This clonotype has at least ten counts. CDR3 coding DNA: TGTGCCAGCAGTTACTCCACGACTAGCGGGGGATACAATGAGCAGTTCTTC. Protein sequence: CASSYSTTSGGYNEQFF. This chain links TRBV6-2 or TRBV6-3 with TRBJ2-1, with 12 nucleotides matching TRBD2. Germline CDR1 reads MNHEY; CDR2 reads SVGEGT. There are 17 residues in the CDR3. V shed 0 bases, J shed 4 bases, and the junction held 4 bases outside the gene matches.

This clonotype has just a few counts. The chain recombines TRBV9 with TRBJ1-2; D is perhaps TRBD1 (6 bases). The germline gives CDR1 SGDLS, CDR2 YYNGEE. Between the trimmed V and J ends, which lost 4 bases and 8 bases, there was a span of 9 bases. This CDR3 is 11 amino acids long. CDR3 residues: CASSTGTGYTF. The CDR3 DNA is TGTGCCAGCAGCACCGGGACAGGCTACACCTTC.

The chain employs TRBV7-3 and TRBJ2-1; 10 bases are shared with TRBD1. The V gene end was trimmed by 0 bases and the J gene end by 6 bases; junction bases not matched to a gene: 5. CDR1 is SGHTA, CDR2 FQGTGA, per germline. The CDR3 length is 16 residues. The CDR3 DNA is TGTGCCAGCAGCTTAACCGGGACAGGGGTGCCCAATGAGCAGTTCTTC. It encodes CASSLTGTGVPNEQFF.

This clonotype has ten or more counts. This chain links TRBV11-2 with TRBJ2-2; 7 bases agree with TRBD1. Germline trimming cut 5 bases from V and 1 base from J; bases unmatched to any gene: 7. CDR3 size: 16 residues. Germline CDR1 is SGHAT and CDR2 is FQNNGV. As DNA, the CDR3 is TGTGCCAGCAGCCGTCCAAGGGGGCAGAACACCGGGGAGCTGTTTTTT. This sequence encodes CASSRPRGQNTGELFF.

A few counts support this clonotype. The chain links TRBV5-6 to TRBJ1-4, with no clear D. Germline V gives CDR1 SGHDT, CDR2 YYEEEE. V lost 1 base to trimming and J lost 6 bases, with 10 bases between them. The CDR3 loop spans 14 amino acids. The DNA of the CDR3 is TGTGCCAGCAGCTTGTACCGGGAGGATGAAAAACTGTTTTTT. Amino acids: CASSLYREDEKLFF.

This clonotype was detected ten times or more. The V and J genes are TRBV19 and TRBJ2-1, with no clear D. V dropped 3 bases and J dropped 6 bases, with 6 bases sitting between them. Germline V gives CDR1 LNHDA, CDR2 SQIVND (reference sequence). The CDR3 length is 12 residues. The DNA for the CDR3 is TGTGCCAGTAGTATTTCGGTCAATGAGCAGTTCTTC. This translates into CASSISVNEQFF.

This chain connects TRBV20-1 to TRBJ1-6; the D gene is possibly TRBD1 (5 bases). The CDR3 runs 15 residues. V was clipped by 0 bases and J by 17 bases, with 23 bases between them. Germline loops: CDR1 DFQATT, CDR2 SNEGSKA (reference sequence). CDR3 region: CSARDRAEGIDSFHF. In nucleotides, the CDR3 is TGCAGTGCTAGAGATAGGGCCGAAGGCATCGACAGTTTCCACTTT.

This clonotype was detected ten times or more. J is TRBJ2-1 and V is TRBV7-2, with TRBD1 as a possible D gene (5 bases). The CDR3 spans 13 residues. The germline V and J ends were trimmed by 5 bases and 12 bases, with 17 bases remaining between them. CDR1 and CDR2 (germline): SGHTA, FQGNSA. CDR3 sequence (DNA): TGTGCCAGCAGCATAAGCACAGGCTCCGGGCAGTTCTTC. Translated, it gives CASSISTGSGQFF.

V gene TRBV15 combines with J gene TRBJ2-1; 11 bases align to TRBD2. CDR1 and CDR2 (germline): LNHNV, YYDKDF (reference sequence). Germline trimming cut 1 base from V and 6 bases from J; bases unmatched to any gene: 14. This CDR3 region has 19 residues. This chain's CDR3 is CATSRVRQLAGGRSNEQFF. Here the CDR3 DNA reads TGTGCCACCAGCAGAGTTCGGCAGCTAGCGGGGGGTAGATCCAATGAGCAGTTCTTC.

This clonotype was picked up a small number of times. The chain couples TRBV12-3 or TRBV12-4 to TRBJ1-2; unclear D gene. This CDR3 region has 12 residues. The germline V and J ends were trimmed by 7 bases and 7 bases, with 13 bases remaining between them. CDR3 amino acids: CASTPGVGGYTF. CDR3 coding DNA: TGTGCCAGCACCCCTGGTGTTGGTGGCTACACCTTC.

In its sample, this clonotype was seen a few times. The chain uses TRBV6-2 or TRBV6-3 and TRBJ1-5; TRBD1 matches at 7 bases. V was clipped by 6 bases and J by 6 bases; unmatched bases: 5. Per germline, CDR1 MNHEY and CDR2 SVGEGT. The CDR3 is 13 residues long. The CDR3 sequence is CASRAGGIQPQHF. The CDR3 nucleotides are TGTGCCAGCAGAGCAGGGGGGATTCAGCCCCAGCATTTT.

The J gene is TRBJ2-5, the V gene TRBV25-1, with 9 bases matching TRBD2. Per germline, CDR1 MGHDK and CDR2 SYGVNS. This CDR3 has 16 residues. V shed 1 base and J 2 bases; nucleotides not matched to a gene: 5. Written as DNA, the CDR3 is TGTGCCAGCAGTGAATTCCCTAGCGGGGTGCAAGAGACCCAGTACTTC. Encoded protein: CASSEFPSGVQETQYF. Full variable domain (outside the CDR3, taken from reference TRBV25-1 and TRBJ2-5): EADIYQTPRYLVIGTGKKITLECSQTMGHDKMYWYQQDPGMELHLIHYSYGVNSTEKGDLSSESTVSRIRTEHFPLTLESARPSHTSQYLCASSEFPSGVQETQYFGPGTRLLVL.